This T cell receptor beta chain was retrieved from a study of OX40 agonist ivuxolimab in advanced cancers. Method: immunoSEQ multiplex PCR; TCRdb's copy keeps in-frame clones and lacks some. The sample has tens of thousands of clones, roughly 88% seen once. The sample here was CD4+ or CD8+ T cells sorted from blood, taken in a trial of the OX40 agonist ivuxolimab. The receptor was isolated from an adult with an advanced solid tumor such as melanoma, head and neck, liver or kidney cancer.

Written as DNA, the CDR3 is TGCAGCGGTGGGGAGGGTGGCACTGAAGCTTTCTTT. This translates into CSGGEGGTEAFF. The chain has TRBV29-1 and TRBJ1-1; D ambiguous. This CDR3 comprises 12 residues. Per germline, CDR1 SQVTM and CDR2 ANQGSEA. The ends were cut back, 7 bases at V and 4 bases at J, with 13 bases in the middle.